The 30 T cell receptor beta chains below all came from one sample that was sequenced in a study of T cells in Graves' hyperthyroidism and ophthalmopathy. Template material for amplifying TCR beta CDR3 regions consisted of RNA transcripts. When the TCR CDR3 underwent first-round RT-PCR, the HTBI primer set was used. Via MiXCR, TCRdb re-called the multiplex PCR reads, giving one row per CDR3 protein. Among over 700,000 distinct CDR3 sequences listed, over 35% were seen once. Sequencing was done on a sample of blood. The receptors stem from a man younger than 35 with Graves' hyperthyroidism.

This chain joins TRBV12-3 or TRBV12-4 and TRBJ2-7; possible D gene TRBD1, 5 bases. The ends were cut back, 1 base at V and 3 bases at J, with 13 bases in the middle. This CDR3 comprises 15 residues. CDR3 region: CASSLEIGQSYEQYF. In nucleotides, the CDR3 is TGTGCCAGCAGTTTAGAAATAGGACAAAGCTACGAGCAGTACTTC.

The gene calls are TRBV9 and TRBJ1-1, with a tentative D call TRBD1 (6 bases). This CDR3 spans 15 amino acids. Germline CDR1 is SGDLS and CDR2 is YYNGEE. Trimming took off 3 bases at V and 8 bases at J, with 20 bases between the two ends. The CDR3 DNA sequence: TGTGCCAGCAGCGAGGGGGACGGGGAGGCTAGGGAAGCTTTCTTT. Translation gives CASSEGDGEAREAFF.

There are many counts of this clonotype. The V gene is TRBV7-8, the J gene TRBJ1-3; D is uncertain. This CDR3 has 13 residues. CDR1 and CDR2 from the germline V gene are SGHVS and FQNEAQ. With 3 bases removed from V and 4 bases from J, the gap between germline ends came to 7 bases. The chain's CDR3 is CASSFNTGNTIYF. The DNA for the CDR3 is TGTGCCAGCAGCTTCAATACCGGAAACACCATATATTTT. Based on the CDR3 plus reference TRBV7-8 and TRBJ1-3, the full variable domain is GAGVSQSPRYKVAKRGQDVALRCDPISGHVSLFWYQQALGQGPEFLTYFQNEAQLDKSGLPSDRFFAERPEGSVSTLKIQRTQQEDSAVYLCASSFNTGNTIYFGEGSWLTVV.

As for this clonotype: One end of the junction fails to match germline, which may point to a read error. J is TRBJ2-7 and V is TRBV10-2; tentatively, D is TRBD1 or TRBD2 (5 bases each). Germline loops: CDR1 WSHSY, CDR2 SAAADI. CDR3 length: 14 amino acids. CDR3 in DNA: TGTGCCAGCAGCCGGGACCAGGATGCCTACGAGCAGTACTTC. It codes for CASSRDQDAYEQYF.

The CDR3 DNA reads as TGTGCCAGCTTAGATGCCATGCGATGGGATTCACCCCTCCACTTT. This translates into CASLDAMRWDSPLHF. The J gene is TRBJ1-6, the V gene TRBV25-1, with unresolved D. The length of the CDR3 is 15 residues. Germline loops: CDR1 MGHDK, CDR2 SYGVNS. Trimming left V 8 bases short and J 8 bases short, with 19 bases between.

Turning to this clonotype: The germline gene is not matched at one end of the junction; a read error may be the cause. The chain couples TRBV7-2 to TRBJ1-2; the match to TRBD1 covers 7 bases. Germline CDR1 is SGHTA and CDR2 is FQGNSA. There are 13 residues in the CDR3. In DNA, the CDR3 is TGTGTCAGCAGCCAAGATCAGGGGGACGGCTACACCTTC. Amino acid sequence: CVSSQDQGDGYTF. Filled out from reference TRBV7-2 and TRBJ1-2, the complete variable domain reads GAGVSQSPSNKVTEKGKDVELRCDPISGHTALYWYRQSLGQGLEFLIYFQGNSAPDKSGLPSDRFSAERTGGSVSTLTIQRTQQEDSAVYLCVSSQDQGDGYTFGSGTRLTVV.

This clonotype has just a few counts. The rearrangement joins TRBV19 to TRBJ1-1; 8 nucleotides align to TRBD1. From germline, CDR1 is LNHDA and CDR2 SQIVND (reference sequence). J lost 5 bases, V lost 6 bases, and 11 bases had no gene match. CDR3 length equals 15 residues. This CDR3 reads CASREDRGRKTEAFF. The CDR3 nucleotides are TGTGCCAGTAGGGAAGACAGGGGTCGAAAGACTGAAGCTTTCTTT.

The genes are TRBV7-8 and TRBJ1-3; D is undetermined. The CDR3 runs to 15 residues. Trimming took off 4 bases at V and 0 bases at J, with 10 bases between the two ends. Per the germline V gene, CDR1 is SGHVS and CDR2 is FQNEAQ. As DNA, the CDR3 is TGTGCCAGCAGCTCAGGCATCTCCTCTGGAAACACCATATATTTT. This gives the protein CASSSGISSGNTIYF.

This clonotype came up many times. This chain uses TRBV25-1 with TRBJ1-3; 9 nucleotides align to TRBD1. V shed 4 bases, J shed 7 bases, and the junction held 2 bases outside the gene matches. Germline V gene sequence: CDR1 MGHDK, CDR2 SYGVNS. CDR3 length: 13 residues. The CDR3 spells CASSAGQGNTIYF. In DNA, the CDR3 is TGTGCCAGCAGTGCCGGACAGGGGAACACCATATATTTT.

The chain links TRBV4-1 to TRBJ2-5; D not resolved. The CDR3 runs 12 residues. From germline, CDR1 is MGHRA and CDR2 YSYEKL. Deletions cut 5 bases from V and 7 bases from J, with 11 bases between. The CDR3 spells CASSDWSGTQYF. The CDR3 DNA reads TGCGCCAGCAGCGACTGGTCCGGGACCCAGTACTTC.

This clonotype was recorded at least ten times. The chain uses TRBV20-1 and TRBJ2-7, with 7 bases identical to TRBD2. The CDR3 is made up of 14 amino acids. Germline-derived CDR1 and CDR2 are DFQATT and SNEGSKA (reference sequence). J lost 0 bases, V lost 7 bases, and 9 bases had no gene match. CDR3 nucleotide sequence: TGCAGTGGAAAGCTAGCGGTAAGCTCCTACGAGCAGTACTTC. Translated: CSGKLAVSSYEQYF.

The sample holds a few counts of this clonotype. The V gene is TRBV15, the J gene TRBJ1-1, with TRBD1 identical over 8 bases. Germline V lookup: CDR1 LNHNV, CDR2 YYDKDF (reference sequence). There are 14 residues in the CDR3. J lost 5 bases, V lost 0 bases, and 2 bases had no gene match. This CDR3 is CATSREDRVTEAFF. In DNA form, the CDR3 reads TGTGCCACCAGCAGAGAGGACAGGGTAACTGAAGCTTTCTTT.

Details on this clonotype: An end of the junction differs from the germline gene, which may be a read error. The V call is TRBV4-1, the J call TRBJ2-7; D may be TRBD2 (6 bases). CDR1 and CDR2 (germline): MGHRA, YSYEKL. CDR3 length: 15 residues. CDR3 nucleotide sequence: TGTGCCAGCAGCCAAGTATTGGGGGAGGACTACGAGCAGTACTTC. This translates into CASSQVLGEDYEQYF.

This chain connects TRBV6-5 to TRBJ1-5; D is unresolved. Looked up from germline, CDR1 is MNHEY and CDR2 is SVGAGI. V was trimmed by 4 bases and J by 2 bases, leaving 18 bases between them. The CDR3 covers 17 residues. This chain's CDR3 is CASSSGYSRGGNQPQHF. CDR3 sequence (DNA): TGTGCCAGCAGTTCGGGCTATTCGCGGGGTGGCAATCAGCCCCAGCATTTT.

The rearrangement links TRBV5-1 to TRBJ1-1; D gene unclear. This CDR3 spans 13 amino acids. Trimming left V 1 base short and J 12 bases short, with 16 bases between. Germline V CDR1 and CDR2: SGHRS, YFSETQ. The CDR3 sequence: CASSLFLAGQSFF. Here the CDR3 DNA reads TGCGCCAGCAGCTTGTTTCTCGCCGGGCAGTCTTTCTTT.

The V and J genes are TRBV29-1 and TRBJ1-1; TRBD1 is a possible D gene (6 bases). Trimming left V 7 bases short and J 6 bases short, with 18 bases between. CDR3 length equals 13 residues. CDR1 and CDR2 from the germline V gene are SQVTM and ANQGSEA. CDR3 nucleotides: TGCAGCGCTCATAAACAGGGCAACCCTGAAGCTTTCTTT. It translates to CSAHKQGNPEAFF. Variable domain in full (rest from reference TRBV29-1 and TRBJ1-1): SAVISQKPSRDICQRGTSLTIQCQVDSQVTMMFWYRQQPGQSLTLIATANQGSEATYESGFVIDKFPISRPNLTFSTLTVSNMSPEDSSIYLCSAHKQGNPEAFFGQGTRLTVV.

This clonotype appeared a few times. The chain is built from TRBV29-1 and TRBJ2-7; maybe TRBD2 (5 bases). The CDR3 is 14 amino acids. Trimming shortened V by 4 bases and J by 6 bases, and 19 bases separated the two germline ends. Germline CDR1 and CDR2: SQVTM and ANQGSEA. The DNA of the CDR3 is TGCAGCGTTGTTGGTCGGGGAGACCCCCTCGAGCAGTACTTC. This codes for CSVVGRGDPLEQYF.

Only a few counts were recorded for this clonotype. The chain couples TRBV12-3 or TRBV12-4 to TRBJ1-2; 7 nucleotides agree with TRBD1. V shed 5 bases, J shed 3 bases, and the junction held 12 bases outside the gene matches. This CDR3 contains 16 residues. CDR3 region: CASSHLLDRDDYGYTF. CDR3 coding DNA: TGTGCCAGCAGTCACCTACTCGACAGGGATGACTATGGCTACACCTTC.

This clonotype appeared many times. The chain joins TRBV9 to TRBJ1-1; TRBD1 aligns across 7 bases. Germline values: CDR1 SGDLS, CDR2 YYNGEE. The V gene end was trimmed by 3 bases and the J gene end by 1 base; junction bases not matched to a gene: 3. CDR3 size: 14 residues. The CDR3 protein is CASSGTGANTEAFF. CDR3 DNA: TGTGCCAGCAGCGGGACAGGAGCGAACACTGAAGCTTTCTTT.

The chain joins TRBV20-1 to TRBJ1-5, with TRBD1 matching over 9 bases. The V and J ends lost 5 bases and 3 bases, in that order; junction bases with no gene match: 5. This CDR3 has 14 residues. The V gene's germline CDR1 is DFQATT and CDR2 SNEGSKA (reference sequence). The CDR3 region has the DNA TGCAGTGCTCGACAGGGGGGTAACAATCAGCCCCAGCATTTT. As protein: CSARQGGNNQPQHF.

At least ten counts were recorded for this clonotype. The CDR3 DNA reads TGTGCCAGCAGCGCTTCGACAGGCTCTGGAAACACCATATATTTT. This encodes CASSASTGSGNTIYF. V usage is TRBV9 and J usage is TRBJ1-3; a weak D match, TRBD1 (6 bases). There are 15 residues in the CDR3. The ends were cut back, 3 bases at V and 0 bases at J, with 10 bases in the middle. Per germline, CDR1 SGDLS and CDR2 YYNGEE. Supplemented by reference TRBV9 and TRBJ1-3, the full variable domain reads DSGVTQTPKHLITATGQRVTLRCSPRSGDLSVYWYQQSLDQGLQFLIQYYNGEERAKGNILERFSAQQFPDLHSELNLSSLELGDSALYFCASSASTGSGNTIYFGEGSWLTVV.

J is TRBJ1-1 and V is TRBV20-1; D is undetermined. The germline V gene encodes CDR1 DFQATT and CDR2 SNEGSKA (reference sequence). The V and J ends lost 3 bases and 2 bases respectively, with 13 bases between them. The CDR3 covers 14 residues. In nucleotides, the CDR3 is TGCAGTGCTAGGGACGAGGGTGAAAACACTGAAGCTTTCTTT. The encoded protein is CSARDEGENTEAFF.

This clonotype came up many times. J is TRBJ1-5 and V is TRBV20-1, with D possibly TRBD1 on 5 matching bases. The germline V gene encodes CDR1 DFQATT and CDR2 SNEGSKA (reference sequence). The CDR3 is made up of 14 amino acids. With 6 bases removed from V and 1 base from J, the gap between germline ends came to 13 bases. The DNA of the CDR3 is TGCAGTGCCCCGTACGGGGGGAGCAATCAGCCCCAGCATTTT. It is translated as CSAPYGGSNQPQHF.

There are many counts of this clonotype. This sequence joins TRBV15 and TRBJ2-7; 7 bases align to TRBD1. The germline gives CDR1 LNHNV, CDR2 YYDKDF (reference sequence). The CDR3 totals 13 residues. Unmatched junction bases numbered 1, after V lost 5 bases and J lost 0 bases. This CDR3 reads CATSPGGSYEQYF. DNA for the CDR3: TGTGCCACCAGCCCAGGGGGCTCCTACGAGCAGTACTTC.

This clonotype occurred many times. The rearrangement links TRBV12-3 or TRBV12-4 to TRBJ1-1, with D unclear. V was clipped by 10 bases and J by 7 bases, with 16 bases between them. The CDR3 has 12 amino acids. Written as DNA, the CDR3 is TGTGCCACCCCGGCTCAGGACGGTGAAGCTTTCTTT. Translated, it gives CATPAQDGEAFF.

This clonotype was detected ten times or more. The rearrangement uses TRBV15 and TRBJ1-1, with D unresolved. CDR3 size: 12 residues. V was cut by 2 bases and J by 1 base, with 2 bases left in between. The germline CDR1 and CDR2 sequences are LNHNV and YYDKDF (reference sequence). The CDR3 is CATSRTNTEAFF. The DNA of the CDR3 is TGTGCCACCAGCAGAACGAACACTGAAGCTTTCTTT.

The gene calls are TRBV29-1 and TRBJ2-7, with D possibly matching TRBD2 (7 bases). The CDR3 length is 16 residues. Looked up from germline, CDR1 is SQVTM and CDR2 is ANQGSEA. The V and J ends lost 8 bases and 1 base respectively, with 24 bases between them. The CDR3 sequence is CSFELSGTQGSYEQYF. CDR3 nucleotides: TGCAGCTTCGAGTTGAGCGGGACCCAGGGGTCCTACGAGCAGTACTTC.

V and J are TRBV11-3 and TRBJ2-7; 8 nucleotides align to TRBD1. The trim removed 3 bases at V and 5 bases at J, leaving 3 bases unmatched. CDR1 is SGHNT and CDR2 is YENEEA in the germline V gene. The CDR3 has 13 residues. The CDR3 loop reads CASSLGQENEQYF. DNA for the CDR3: TGTGCCAGCAGCTTGGGACAGGAGAACGAGCAGTACTTC.

This clonotype was counted a few times. J is TRBJ1-1 and V is TRBV7-8, with 10 bases lining up with TRBD1. The ends lost 3 bases at V and 5 bases at J; junction bases unmatched: 9. Germline CDR1 and CDR2: SGHVS and FQNEAQ. The CDR3 is made up of 16 amino acids. DNA for the CDR3: TGTGCCAGCAGCTTGGGACAGGGGAATCGCTGGACTGAAGCTTTCTTT. Residues: CASSLGQGNRWTEAFF.

This clonotype was counted at least ten times. V is TRBV2 and J is TRBJ1-5, with D maybe TRBD1 (6 bases). Looked up from germline, CDR1 is SNHLY and CDR2 is FYNNEI. The V and J ends lost 4 bases and 3 bases respectively, with 13 bases between them. CDR3 length: 15 residues. The CDR3 loop is CASSAQGPINQPQHF. The CDR3 bases are TGTGCCAGCAGTGCACAGGGACCCATCAATCAGCCCCAGCATTTT.